The 16 T cell receptor beta chains presented below share a single source sample, sequenced in a study of regulatory T cells in long-lasting Graves disease. Building the TCR beta libraries relied on iRepertoire HTBI primers, and CDR3 regions underwent Arm-PCR. TCRdb used MiXCR to reprocess the multiplex PCR reads, holding one entry per CDR3 protein. The sample gives around 400,000 distinct CDR3 sequences, around 23% of which show up once; around an eighth is in the top ten. Time point described: persistent/refractory GD, antithyroid drugs over 5 years with positive TRAb. TCR sequences were obtained from RNA taken from PBMCs. The material sequenced was peripheral blood mononuclear cells (PBMCs), taken when the disease was refractory, from a patient treated with antithyroid drugs. The receptors here all came from a female donor with Graves disease.

Many counts were recorded for this clonotype. The V and J genes are TRBV30 and TRBJ1-1, with a weak D call TRBD1 (5 bases). The germline V gene encodes CDR1 GTSNPN and CDR2 SVGIG (reference sequence). CDR3 size: 13 residues. With 3 bases removed from V and 4 bases from J, the gap between germline ends came to 12 bases. Here the CDR3 reads CAWSRDLGTEAFF. In DNA form, the CDR3 reads TGTGCCTGGAGCAGGGATTTGGGCACTGAAGCTTTCTTT. Together with reference TRBV30 and TRBJ1-1, the CDR3 gives the full variable domain: SQTIHQWPATLVQPVGSPLSLECTVEGTSNPNLYWYRQAAGRGLQLLFYSVGIGQISSEVPQNLSASRPQDRQFILSSKKLLLSDSGFYLCAWSRDLGTEAFFGQGTRLTVV.

This clonotype has ten or more counts. The chain carries TRBV24-1 and TRBJ2-6, with TRBD1 matching 12 bases. CDR1 is KGHDR, CDR2 SFDVKD, per germline. This CDR3 comprises 18 residues. Trimming removed 9 bases from V and 2 bases from J; junction bases left unmatched: 10. As DNA, the CDR3 is TGTGCCACCGGTGGGACAGGGGGCGAGGGGACTGGGGCCAACGTCCTGACTTTC. Protein product: CATGGTGGEGTGANVLTF.

V usage is TRBV20-1 and J usage is TRBJ1-1; 8 positions agree with TRBD1. The length of the CDR3 is 14 residues. V lost 1 base, J lost 1 base, and 2 bases stayed unmatched. Germline V gene data show CDR1 as DFQATT and CDR2 as SNEGSKA (reference sequence). The CDR3 DNA is TGCAGTGCTAGAGGTGACAGGGGGAACACTGAAGCTTTCTTT. It yields the protein CSARGDRGNTEAFF.

The gene calls are TRBV12-3 or TRBV12-4 and TRBJ1-6; unclear D gene. Trimming removed 5 bases at V and 11 bases at J, with 10 bases between. The CDR3 is 12 residues long. DNA of the CDR3: TGTGCCAGCAGTCCCAGGATGGCACCCCTCCACTTT. It translates to CASSPRMAPLHF.

In this sample, this clonotype turned up a few times. The rearrangement uses TRBV7-3 and TRBJ2-5; no clear D gene. CDR1 is SGHTA, CDR2 FQGTGA, per germline. There are 13 residues in the CDR3. Trimming removed 5 bases from V and 8 bases from J, with 15 bases in between. This CDR3 is CASSEGPWGTQYF. In DNA form, the CDR3 reads TGTGCCAGCAGCGAAGGACCCTGGGGAACCCAGTACTTC.

This clonotype was found a few times. The chain employs TRBV7-3 and TRBJ2-1; D is perhaps TRBD1 or TRBD2 (5 bases each). Between the trimmed V and J ends, which lost 5 bases and 5 bases, there was a span of 10 bases. The CDR3 consists of 13 residues. Germline V lookup: CDR1 SGHTA, CDR2 FQGTGA. CDR3 in DNA: TGTGCCAGCAGCCAGGGACGGAACAATGAGCAGTTCTTC. It codes for CASSQGRNNEQFF.

The chain uses TRBV4-1 and TRBJ2-7; 8 nucleotides match TRBD2. V was pared by 1 base and J by 0 bases, with 11 bases of the junction left unmatched. Germline V CDR1 and CDR2: MGHRA, YSYEKL. This CDR3 spans 18 amino acids. CDR3 residues: CASSQGRIGGEVSYEQYF. As DNA, the CDR3 is TGCGCCAGCAGCCAAGGTCGGATCGGGGGGGAGGTCTCCTACGAGCAGTACTTC.

To note about this clonotype: Compared with germline, one end of the junction differs, possibly owing to a read error. V usage is TRBV7-7 and J usage is TRBJ2-5, with 9 bases aligning to TRBD2. This CDR3 comprises 14 residues. Germline lookup yields CDR1 SSHAT and CDR2 FNYEAQ (reference sequence). CDR3 protein: CASSLVAGEETQYF. CDR3 DNA: TGTGCTAGCAGCTTAGTAGCGGGAGAAGAGACCCAGTACTTC. The entire variable domain, with the rest obtained from reference TRBV7-7 and TRBJ2-5, is as follows: GAGVSQSPRYKVTKRGQDVTLRCDPISSHATLYWYQQALGQGPEFLTYFNYEAQPDKSGLPSDRFSAERPEGSISTLTIQRTEQRDSAMYRCASSLVAGEETQYFGPGTRLLVL.

The rearrangement joins TRBV20-1 to TRBJ1-3, with D possibly matching TRBD1 (5 bases). This CDR3 is 13 amino acids long. CDR1 and CDR2 (germline): DFQATT, SNEGSKA (reference sequence). V lost 5 bases and J lost 1, with 9 bases in between. The CDR3 DNA follows: TGCAGTGCTGGGGGACTTTCTGGAAACACCATATATTTT. Translating gives CSAGGLSGNTIYF.

Many counts were recorded for this clonotype. The rearrangement joins TRBV28 to TRBJ2-6; no clear D gene. The CDR3 is 12 residues long. Trimming removed 6 bases from V and 0 bases from J, with 0 bases in between. Germline V CDR1 and CDR2: MDHEN, SYDVKM. This CDR3 is CASSSGANVLTF. The CDR3 DNA is TGTGCCAGCAGCTCTGGGGCCAACGTCCTGACTTTC.

This clonotype came up many times. V and J are TRBV7-2 and TRBJ2-5, with D perhaps TRBD1 (6 bases). Germline V lookup: CDR1 SGHTA, CDR2 FQGNSA. Trimming removed 6 bases at V and 2 bases at J, with 16 bases between. This CDR3 has 15 amino acids. CDR3 amino acids: CASSFLRGWQETQYF. The CDR3 bases are TGTGCCAGCAGTTTTCTGAGGGGGTGGCAAGAGACCCAGTACTTC.

A note on this clonotype: A much larger clone lies one base from this, so it may be a read error. The V call is TRBV7-2, the J call TRBJ1-6; no clear D gene. Germline V gene data show CDR1 as SGHTA and CDR2 as FQGNSA. This CDR3 has 14 residues. V was pared by 10 bases and J by 3 bases, with 13 bases between. The CDR3 loop is CANSWEDYNSPLHF. In DNA form, the CDR3 reads TGTGCCAACAGTTGGGAGGACTATAATTCACCCCTCCACTTT.

This clonotype was recorded many times. The chain joins TRBV29-1 to TRBJ2-5; D is perhaps TRBD1 (6 bases). From germline, CDR1 is SQVTM and CDR2 ANQGSEA. V lost 6 bases, J lost 5 bases, and 22 bases lay in between. The CDR3 has 15 amino acids. DNA for the CDR3: TGCAGCGTCTTCCCTCCTACAGGGAGTTCGGAGACCCAGTACTTC. Protein product: CSVFPPTGSSETQYF.

This chain links TRBV15 with TRBJ2-1, with D uncertain. The CDR3 has 15 amino acids. Germline assignment: CDR1 LNHNV and CDR2 YYDKDF (reference sequence). Trimming cost V 0 bases and J 0 bases, with 6 bases left between them. CDR3 loop: CATSRDRFSYNEQFF. DNA of the CDR3: TGTGCCACCAGCAGAGATAGGTTCTCCTACAATGAGCAGTTCTTC.

This sequence joins TRBV6-2 or TRBV6-3 and TRBJ2-2, with 8 bases lining up with TRBD1. CDR1 is MNHEY and CDR2 is SVGEGT in the germline V gene. There are 14 residues in the CDR3. Germline trimming cut 7 bases from V and 5 bases from J; bases unmatched to any gene: 6. CDR3 loop: CASTRQGRTGELFF. In DNA, the CDR3 is TGTGCCAGCACCCGACAGGGGAGGACCGGGGAGCTGTTTTTT.

This clonotype appeared many times. V and J are TRBV28 and TRBJ1-1, with D hard to call. CDR3 length: 13 residues. V was clipped by 6 bases and J by 4 bases, with 12 bases between them. From germline, CDR1 is MDHEN and CDR2 SYDVKM. CDR3: CASRPGRATEAFF. The CDR3 nucleotides read TGTGCCAGCAGACCCGGACGGGCCACTGAAGCTTTCTTT.